This T cell receptor beta chain came from a study of shared clonotypes between healthy human individuals. Study conclusions and caveats: Naive CD4 clonotype sharing across several donors was approximately 5%.

This clone has more than one count but fewer than ten. As yet, its antigen is unknown. The CDR3 has 12 residues. Looked up from germline, CDR1 is GTSNPN and CDR2 is SVGIG (reference sequence). V was shortened by 0 bases and J by 7 bases, with 9 bases between the two germline ends. Terminally differentiated effector memory CD45RA+ cells were left out of the naive CD8 fraction, which was CD45RO-negative and positively selected for CCR7. Genomic DNA belonging to each subset was distributed in equal measure over several immunoSEQ plates. When replicate PCRs were run on sorted subsets, they used about 220 ng DNA, about 30,000 T cell genomes. The data were produced by immunoSEQ multiplex PCR, yet TCRdb's version contains in-frame clones alone and is incomplete. This sample carries around 650,000 clones, roughly 96% of them seen once, and the ten largest clones take more than 0.085%.

The material sequenced was naive CD8+ T cells sorted from blood. V gene TRBV30 combines with J gene TRBJ1-2; D is unclear. This TCR derives from a woman between 25 and 40 years old in good health. The CDR3 coding sequence is TGTGCCTGGAGTGTGGAGGCGCCTGGCTACACCTTC. It is translated as CAWSVEAPGYTF.